One and the same sample provided the 2 T cell receptor beta chains below, sequenced in a study of cytomegalovirus exposure and HLA in healthy donors. 13 Jbeta primers and 60 Vbeta primers were used for the PCR. Only in-frame clones appear in the TCRdb table, and some are missing; sequencing was by immunoSEQ multiplex PCR. The sample's table shows over 70,000 clones. Material: PBMCs. The origin of the receptors is a middle-aged woman in good health and CMV-seropositive.

The chain couples TRBV6-4 to TRBJ2-7, with 10 positions matching TRBD2. J lost 0 bases, V lost 3 bases, and 2 bases had no gene match. Germline V lookup: CDR1 MRHNA, CDR2 SNTAGT. The CDR3 is made up of 15 amino acids. As DNA, the CDR3 is TGTGCCAGCAGTGAAGCTAGCGGGAGCTCCTACGAGCAGTACTTC. Translated, it gives CASSEASGSSYEQYF.

The V and J genes are TRBV11-3 and TRBJ2-3, with D tentatively TRBD2 (6 bases). The germline V gene encodes CDR1 SGHNT and CDR2 YENEEA. V was pared by 1 base and J by 2 bases, with 7 bases between. This CDR3 contains 14 residues. The chain's CDR3 is CASSLGGVTDTQYF. The CDR3 DNA reads as TGTGCCAGCAGCTTAGGCGGGGTCACAGATACGCAGTATTTT. Full variable domain (remainder filled in from reference TRBV11-3 and TRBJ2-3): EAGVVQSPRYKIIEKKQPVAFWCNPISGHNTLYWYLQNLGQGPELLIRYENEEAVDDSQLPKDRFSAERLKGVDSTLKIQPAELGDSAVYLCASSLGGVTDTQYFGPGTRLTVL.